The 23 T cell receptor beta chains below all came from one sample that was sequenced in a study of T cell repertoires in cytomegalovirus infection. TCRdb independently ran MiXCR on the reads; one entry per CDR3 protein. The sample has around 240,000 distinct CDR3 sequences, 22% seen once; the top ten hold about 20%. The sequenced material came from CD8+ T cells from PBMCs. These receptors came from a human donor in good health (CMV status not recorded). Some clones in this sample may be carry-over from other donors' samples.

The chain carries TRBV4-1 and TRBJ1-5, with D maybe TRBD1 (5 bases). The CDR3 sequence is 15 residues long. The V and J ends lost 3 bases and 2 bases respectively, with 11 bases between them. CDR1 MGHRA and CDR2 YSYEKL come from the germline V gene. The CDR3 loop is CASSHPPGGNQPQHF. In DNA form, the CDR3 reads TGCGCCAGCAGCCACCCCCCGGGGGGCAATCAGCCCCAGCATTTT.

This clonotype was observed many times. The gene calls are TRBV29-1 and TRBJ2-7; 8 bases map to TRBD1. Germline values: CDR1 SQVTM, CDR2 ANQGSEA. V lost 2 bases to trimming and J lost 3 bases; unmatched junction nucleotides: 6. The CDR3 covers 14 residues. CDR3 amino acids: CSVELGTGNYEQYF. For the CDR3, the DNA is TGCAGCGTTGAATTAGGGACAGGCAACTACGAGCAGTACTTC.

Details on this clonotype: A read error may be the cause here, since a much bigger clone is one base away. The V gene is TRBV7-9, the J gene TRBJ1-1, with 7 positions matching TRBD1. The CDR3 length is 11 residues. Per the germline V gene, CDR1 is SEHNR and CDR2 is FQNEAQ (reference sequence). CDR3 nucleotides: TGTGACAGCAGCGGGACAGCTGAAGCTTTCTTT. Its protein is CDSSGTAEAFF.

The chain carries TRBV19 and TRBJ2-1; 7 bases align to TRBD1. Trimming took 4 bases from V and 5 from J; bases not matched to a gene: 8. The CDR3 consists of 15 residues. Germline V gene sequence: CDR1 LNHDA, CDR2 SQIVND (reference sequence). This CDR3 reads CASSTNRGINNEQFF. The CDR3 DNA reads TGTGCCAGTAGTACGAACAGGGGTATCAACAATGAGCAGTTCTTC. The variable domain in full, with the rest retrieved from reference TRBV19 and TRBJ2-1, is DGGITQSPKYLFRKEGQNVTLSCEQNLNHDAMYWYRQDPGQGLRLIYYSQIVNDFQKGDIAEGYSVSREKKESFPLTVTSAQKNPTAFYLCASSTNRGINNEQFFGPGTRLTVL.

This clonotype was seen many times. The chain joins TRBV28 to TRBJ1-5, with 9 nucleotides matching TRBD1. The CDR3 is made up of 14 amino acids. Germline V lookup: CDR1 MDHEN, CDR2 SYDVKM. Trimming removed 5 bases from V and 7 bases from J; junction bases left unmatched: 6. The CDR3 sequence is CASSLGQGRQPQHF. Written as DNA, the CDR3 is TGTGCCAGCAGTCTGGGACAGGGTAGGCAGCCCCAGCATTTT.

In the case of this clonotype: This may arise from a read error, as a much more abundant clone is one base away. V and J are TRBV7-2 and TRBJ2-5; tentative D call: TRBD1 (7 bases). CDR3 length: 14 residues. Germline CDR1 SGHTA, CDR2 FQGNSA. The CDR3 sequence is CASSLGGRGEIQYF. CDR3 bases: TGTGCCAGCAGCTTAGGTGGCAGGGGGGAGATCCAGTACTTC.

This chain joins TRBV24-1 and TRBJ2-2; D tentatively fits TRBD1 or TRBD2 (6 bases each). The CDR3 loop spans 17 amino acids. The ends were cut back, 4 bases at V and 0 bases at J, with 14 bases in the middle. Germline CDR1 is KGHDR and CDR2 is SFDVKD. The DNA for the CDR3 is TGTGCCACCAGTGACTACCACAGGGAGGCGAACACCGGGGAGCTGTTTTTT. This codes for CATSDYHREANTGELFF.

This clonotype has only a few counts. The chain carries TRBV28 and TRBJ1-4; D uncertain. CDR3 length equals 16 residues. Per the germline V gene, CDR1 is MDHEN and CDR2 is SYDVKM. V gave up 6 bases and J gave up 4 bases, with 18 bases separating them. CDR3: CASSRAFDALNEKLFF. The CDR3 nucleotides read TGTGCCAGCAGCCGGGCCTTCGACGCCCTTAATGAAAAACTGTTTTTT. Looking up the rest from reference TRBV28 and TRBJ1-4 gives the full variable domain: DVKVTQSSRYLVKRTGEKVFLECVQDMDHENMFWYRQDPGLGLRLIYFSYDVKMKEKGDIPEGYSVSREKKERFSLILESASTNQTSMYLCASSRAFDALNEKLFFGSGTQLSVL.

The rearrangement joins TRBV20-1 to TRBJ1-6; D may be TRBD1 (5 bases). The V end lost 5 bases, the J end lost 10 bases, and 18 bases lay between the germline ends. In germline, CDR1 is DFQATT, CDR2 SNEGSKA (reference sequence). The CDR3 consists of 14 residues. In DNA form, the CDR3 reads TGCAGTGCTGGCCCGGGGACCCGGGGGTCACCCCTCCACTTT. Residues: CSAGPGTRGSPLHF.

The rearrangement joins TRBV12-3 or TRBV12-4 to TRBJ2-7, with 7 positions matching TRBD1. With 3 bases clipped from V and 3 bases from J, the junction kept 8 bases outside the gene matches. The CDR3 has 15 amino acids. CDR3 loop: CASSFLGQSLYEQYF. DNA of the CDR3: TGTGCCAGCAGTTTTTTGGGACAGTCCCTCTACGAGCAGTACTTC.

This clonotype was counted at least ten times. This chain links TRBV7-8 with TRBJ2-2; 14 positions match TRBD2. J gave up 3 bases and V 4 bases, and 10 bases lay outside the gene matches. Germline values: CDR1 SGHVS, CDR2 FQNEAQ. The CDR3 runs 19 residues. CDR3 nucleotides: TGTGCCAGCAGCTCCTTACCGGGACTAGCGGGGGAAGACACCGGGGAGCTGTTTTTT. Its protein is CASSSLPGLAGEDTGELFF.

This clonotype has just a few counts. The chain joins TRBV10-3 to TRBJ2-3; 9 bases align to TRBD1. Germline V gene lookup returns CDR1 ENHRY and CDR2 SYGVKD. The CDR3 is 17 residues long. The V segment lost 0 bases and the J segment 8 bases; nucleotides outside the gene matches: 12. The CDR3 coding sequence is TGTGCCATCAGTGAGTCGACCGGGACAGGGCGAGCGGTTACGCAGTATTTT. Its translation is CAISESTGTGRAVTQYF.

This clonotype was seen only a few times. V gene TRBV28 combines with J gene TRBJ2-1; 10 bases are shared with TRBD2. V lost 1 base to trimming and J lost 2 bases; unmatched junction nucleotides: 2. The CDR3 sequence is 16 residues long. In germline, CDR1 is MDHEN, CDR2 SYDVKM. Here the CDR3 DNA reads TGTGCCAGCAGTTTATCTAGCGGGGGAACCTACAATGAGCAGTTCTTC. Translated: CASSLSSGGTYNEQFF.

This clonotype was found a few times. This chain links TRBV29-1 with TRBJ2-3; no clear D gene. Germline assignment: CDR1 SQVTM and CDR2 ANQGSEA. Trimming left V 4 bases short and J 5 bases short, with 10 bases between. The CDR3 loop spans 12 amino acids. CDR3 sequence reads: CSVGATGDTQYF. DNA for the CDR3: TGCAGCGTTGGGGCCACTGGAGATACGCAGTATTTT.

This clonotype was observed at least ten times. The rearrangement joins TRBV7-9 to TRBJ2-5; D is unclear. The germline gives CDR1 SEHNR, CDR2 FQNEAQ (reference sequence). Trimming removed 4 bases at V and 5 bases at J, with 17 bases between. CDR3 length: 15 residues. CDR3 sequence (DNA): TGTGCCAGCAGCTCCCTTACCGTGGATGCGGAGACCCAGTACTTC. This gives the protein CASSSLTVDAETQYF.

The chain recombines TRBV28 with TRBJ1-3; D call uncertain. The CDR3 has 12 residues. Germline V gives CDR1 MDHEN, CDR2 SYDVKM. V was shortened by 6 bases and J by 0 bases, with 3 bases between the two germline ends. The CDR3 bases are TGTGCCAGCAGAAGCTCTGGAAACACCATATATTTT. Its translation is CASRSSGNTIYF.

J is TRBJ2-2 and V is TRBV30, with 7 bases fitting TRBD1. Losses at the gene ends were 2 bases for V and 11 bases for J; bases not matched to a gene: 8. The CDR3 totals 13 residues. CDR1 and CDR2 from the germline V gene are GTSNPN and SVGIG (reference sequence). The CDR3 region is CAWSTGQLFELFF. The DNA for the CDR3 is TGTGCCTGGAGTACGGGACAGCTCTTCGAGCTGTTTTTT.

In this sample, this clonotype turned up a few times. This CDR3 is CAISGDTEAFF. The CDR3 coding sequence is TGTGCCATCAGTGGAGACACTGAAGCTTTCTTT. This chain connects TRBV10-3 to TRBJ1-1, with no clear D. CDR3 size: 11 residues. V was clipped by 4 bases and J by 3 bases, with 3 bases between them. Germline V gene data show CDR1 as ENHRY and CDR2 as SYGVKD.

This clonotype was detected many times. This sequence joins TRBV28 and TRBJ1-1, with 7 bases fitting TRBD1. Germline V gene lookup returns CDR1 MDHEN and CDR2 SYDVKM. J gave up 7 bases and V 6 bases, and 5 bases lay outside the gene matches. This CDR3 is 12 amino acids long. The CDR3 DNA reads TGTGCCAGCAGATTCGCAGGGGGTGAAGCTTTCTTT. This sequence encodes CASRFAGGEAFF.

In this sample, this clonotype turned up many times. The chain is built from TRBV6-1 and TRBJ2-1, with D uncertain. CDR3 length: 13 residues. Looked up from germline, CDR1 is MNHNS and CDR2 is SASEGT. Trimming pared 5 bases from V and 2 bases from J, leaving 7 bases between. CDR3 amino acids: CASSTETYNEQFF. The CDR3 DNA is TGTGCCAGCAGTACGGAAACCTACAATGAGCAGTTCTTC.

The rearrangement joins TRBV20-1 to TRBJ1-2; maybe TRBD1 (5 bases). Trimming cost V 0 bases and J 4 bases, with 12 bases left between them. The CDR3 length is 14 residues. Looked up from germline, CDR1 is DFQATT and CDR2 is SNEGSKA (reference sequence). CDR3 sequence reads: CSARDMSGGYGYTF. In nucleotides, the CDR3 is TGCAGTGCTAGAGATATGAGTGGGGGCTATGGCTACACCTTC.

In its sample, this clonotype was seen many times. The gene calls are TRBV7-8 and TRBJ1-1; D ambiguous. Trimming took off 4 bases at V and 4 bases at J, with 7 bases between the two ends. CDR1 and CDR2 (germline): SGHVS, FQNEAQ. This CDR3 contains 12 residues. CDR3 amino acids: CASSSRGTEAFF. Written as DNA, the CDR3 is TGTGCCAGCAGCTCTCGGGGCACTGAAGCTTTCTTT.

The CDR3 sequence is CASDGRVSYNEQFF. CDR3 bases: TGTGCCAGCGACGGCAGGGTATCCTACAATGAGCAGTTCTTC. The V gene is TRBV2, the J gene TRBJ2-1; possible D gene TRBD1, 5 bases. Trimming removed 8 bases at V and 1 base at J, with 12 bases between. The germline CDR1 and CDR2 sequences are SNHLY and FYNNEI. CDR3 length equals 14 residues. Drawing the rest from reference TRBV2 and TRBJ2-1, the complete variable domain is EPEVTQTPSHQVTQMGQEVILRCVPISNHLYFYWYRQILGQKVEFLVSFYNNEISEKSEIFDDQFSVERPDGSNFTLKIRSTKLEDSAMYFCASDGRVSYNEQFFGPGTRLTVL.